Sequencing of this TCR beta chain was carried out in a study of blood T cells in healthy people across ages. This clonotype was detected many times. CDR1 is MDHEN and CDR2 is SYDVKM in the germline V gene. CDR3 length: 15 amino acids. Trimming removed 2 bases from V and 6 bases from J, with 13 bases in between. Combining a sample-barcoded 5' primer with a J-beta primer mix, a second PCR ran for roughly 6 to 12 cycles. One entry per CDR3 protein, called by TCRdb with MiXCR from the 5' RACE reads. The sample holds 500,000 to 550,000 distinct CDR3 sequences; 24% are singletons and the top ten take roughly 9.4%. The sample also formed part of further work on T cells of mothers and their children.

This clonotype was sampled from a boy younger than 18 in good health. The sequenced sample consisted of blood. V and J are TRBV28 and TRBJ1-4; maybe TRBD1 (5 bases). The CDR3 coding sequence is TGTGCCAGCAGTTTAATGGGGGGTGGAGATGAAAAACTGTTTTTT. It yields the protein CASSLMGGGDEKLFF.